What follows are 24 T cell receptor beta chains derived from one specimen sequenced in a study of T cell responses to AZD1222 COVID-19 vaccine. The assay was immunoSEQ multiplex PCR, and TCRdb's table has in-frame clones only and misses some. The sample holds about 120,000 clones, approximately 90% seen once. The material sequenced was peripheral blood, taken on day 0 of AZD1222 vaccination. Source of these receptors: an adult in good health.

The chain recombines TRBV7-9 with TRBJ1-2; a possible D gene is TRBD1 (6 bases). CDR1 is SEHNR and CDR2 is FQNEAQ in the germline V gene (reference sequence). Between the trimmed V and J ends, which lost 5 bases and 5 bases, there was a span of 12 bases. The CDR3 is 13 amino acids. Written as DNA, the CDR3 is TGTGCCAGCAGCCCAGGACAGAGGTATGGCTACACCTTC. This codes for CASSPGQRYGYTF.

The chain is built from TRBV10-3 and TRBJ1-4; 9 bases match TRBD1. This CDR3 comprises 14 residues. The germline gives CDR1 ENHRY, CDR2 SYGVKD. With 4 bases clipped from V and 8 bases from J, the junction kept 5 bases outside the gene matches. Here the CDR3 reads CAISVGQGGEKLFF. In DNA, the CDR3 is TGTGCCATCAGTGTGGGACAGGGAGGAGAAAAACTGTTTTTT.

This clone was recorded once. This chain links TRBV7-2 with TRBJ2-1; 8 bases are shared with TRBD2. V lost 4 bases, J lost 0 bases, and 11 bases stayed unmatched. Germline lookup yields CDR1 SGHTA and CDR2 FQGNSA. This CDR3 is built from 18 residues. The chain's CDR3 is CASSSGVVAGISYNEQFF. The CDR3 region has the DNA TGTGCCAGCAGCTCGGGGGTCGTAGCGGGGATCTCCTACAATGAGCAGTTCTTC.

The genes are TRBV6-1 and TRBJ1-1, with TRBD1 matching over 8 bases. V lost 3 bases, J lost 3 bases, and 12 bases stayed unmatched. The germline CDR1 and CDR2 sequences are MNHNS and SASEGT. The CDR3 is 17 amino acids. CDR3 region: CASSDPARTGLDTEAFF. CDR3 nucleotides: TGTGCCAGCAGTGACCCGGCGAGGACAGGGCTGGACACTGAAGCTTTCTTT.

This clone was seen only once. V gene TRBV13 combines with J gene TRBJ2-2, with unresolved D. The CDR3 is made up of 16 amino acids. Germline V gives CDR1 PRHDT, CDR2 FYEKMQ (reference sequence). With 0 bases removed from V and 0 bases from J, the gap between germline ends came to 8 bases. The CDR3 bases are TGTGCCAGCAGCTTAGGACAGACCACGAACACCGGGGAGCTGTTTTTT. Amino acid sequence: CASSLGQTTNTGELFF.

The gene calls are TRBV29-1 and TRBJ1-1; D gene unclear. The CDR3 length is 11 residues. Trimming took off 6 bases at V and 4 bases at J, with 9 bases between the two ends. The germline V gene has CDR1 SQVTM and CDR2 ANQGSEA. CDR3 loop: CSVRGVTEAFF. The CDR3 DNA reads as TGCAGCGTACGAGGTGTCACTGAAGCTTTCTTT.

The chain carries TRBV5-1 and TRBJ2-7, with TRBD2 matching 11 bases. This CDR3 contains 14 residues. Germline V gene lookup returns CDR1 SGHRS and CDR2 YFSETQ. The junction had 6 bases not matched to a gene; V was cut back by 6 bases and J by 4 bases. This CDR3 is CASTQGTSGYEQYF. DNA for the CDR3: TGCGCCAGCACCCAGGGGACTAGCGGATACGAGCAGTACTTC. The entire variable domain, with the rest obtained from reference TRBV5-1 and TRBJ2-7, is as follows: KAGVTQTPRYLIKTRGQQVTLSCSPISGHRSVSWYQQTPGQGLQFLFEYFSETQRNKGNFPGRFSGRQFSNSRSEMNVSTLELGDSALYLCASTQGTSGYEQYFGPGTRLTVT.

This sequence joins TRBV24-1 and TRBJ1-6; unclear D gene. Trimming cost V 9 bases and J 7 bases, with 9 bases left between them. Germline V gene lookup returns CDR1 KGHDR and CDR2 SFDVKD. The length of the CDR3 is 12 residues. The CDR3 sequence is CATGRENSPLHF. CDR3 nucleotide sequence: TGTGCCACCGGACGGGAAAATTCACCCCTCCACTTT.

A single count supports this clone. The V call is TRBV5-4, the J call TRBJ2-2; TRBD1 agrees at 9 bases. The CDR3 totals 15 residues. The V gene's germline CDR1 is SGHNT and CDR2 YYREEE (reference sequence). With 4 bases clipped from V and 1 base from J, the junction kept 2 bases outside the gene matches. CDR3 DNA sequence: TGTGCCAGCAGCCCGGGACAGGGGAACACCGGGGAGCTGTTTTTT. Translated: CASSPGQGNTGELFF.

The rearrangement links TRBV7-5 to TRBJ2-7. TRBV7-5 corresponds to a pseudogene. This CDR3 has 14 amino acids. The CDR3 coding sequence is TGTGCCAGAGGATCAAAACCGGACCTCTACGAGCAGTACTTC. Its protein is CARGSKPDLYEQYF.

CDR3 sequence: CASSIAPRVRGNQPQHF. DNA for the CDR3: TGTGCCAGTAGTATAGCCCCCCGCGTCAGGGGCAATCAGCCCCAGCATTTT. The chain couples TRBV19 to TRBJ1-5; a weak D match, TRBD1 (5 bases). The CDR3 runs to 17 residues. Germline lookup yields CDR1 LNHDA and CDR2 SQIVND (reference sequence). The V gene lost 1 base and the J gene lost 2 bases, with 15 bases spanning the gap.

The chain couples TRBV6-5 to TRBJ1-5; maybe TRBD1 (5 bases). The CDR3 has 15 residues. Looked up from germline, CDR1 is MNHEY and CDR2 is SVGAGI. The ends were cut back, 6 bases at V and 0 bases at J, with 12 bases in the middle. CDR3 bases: TGTGCCAGCAGATACACAGGTGATAGCAATCAGCCCCAGCATTTT. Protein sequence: CASRYTGDSNQPQHF.

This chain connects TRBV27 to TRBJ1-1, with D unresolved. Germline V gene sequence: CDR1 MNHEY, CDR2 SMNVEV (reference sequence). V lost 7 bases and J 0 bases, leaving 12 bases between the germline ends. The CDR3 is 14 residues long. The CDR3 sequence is CASKPTGMNTEAFF. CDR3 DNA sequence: TGTGCCAGCAAGCCGACCGGGATGAACACTGAAGCTTTCTTT.

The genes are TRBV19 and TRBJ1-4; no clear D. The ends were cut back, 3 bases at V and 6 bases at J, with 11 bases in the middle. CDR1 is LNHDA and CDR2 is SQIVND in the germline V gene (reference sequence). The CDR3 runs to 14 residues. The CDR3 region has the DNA TGTGCCAGTAGTATGAGTAGATCCCATGAAAAACTGTTTTTT. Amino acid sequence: CASSMSRSHEKLFF.

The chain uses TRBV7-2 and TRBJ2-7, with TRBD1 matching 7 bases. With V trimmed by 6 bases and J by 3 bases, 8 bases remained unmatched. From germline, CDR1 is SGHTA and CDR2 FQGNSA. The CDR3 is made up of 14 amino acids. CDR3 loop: CASRGRQGIYEQYF. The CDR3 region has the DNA TGTGCCAGCAGGGGTAGACAGGGTATCTACGAGCAGTACTTC.

The CDR3 spells CASSYGPQGPQHF. The CDR3 bases are TGTGCCAGCAGCTACGGACCGCAGGGGCCCCAGCATTTT. The chain carries TRBV5-6 and TRBJ1-5, with D possibly matching TRBD1 (5 bases). CDR3 length: 13 amino acids. The V end was cut by 3 bases, the J end by 9 bases, with 13 bases between. The germline gives CDR1 SGHDT, CDR2 YYEEEE.

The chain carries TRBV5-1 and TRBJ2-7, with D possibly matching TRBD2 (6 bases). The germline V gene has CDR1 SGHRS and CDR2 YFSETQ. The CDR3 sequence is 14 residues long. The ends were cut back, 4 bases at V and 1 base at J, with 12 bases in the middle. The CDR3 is CASSPLAGSYEQYF. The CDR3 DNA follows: TGCGCCAGCAGCCCCCTCGCGGGGTCCTACGAGCAGTACTTC.

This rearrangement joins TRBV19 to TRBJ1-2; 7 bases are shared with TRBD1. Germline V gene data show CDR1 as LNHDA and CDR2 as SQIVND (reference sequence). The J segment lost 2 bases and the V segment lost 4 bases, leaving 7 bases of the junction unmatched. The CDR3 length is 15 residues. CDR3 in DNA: TGTGCCAGTAGTAAACAGACAGGGCCAAACTATGGCTACACCTTC. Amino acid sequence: CASSKQTGPNYGYTF.

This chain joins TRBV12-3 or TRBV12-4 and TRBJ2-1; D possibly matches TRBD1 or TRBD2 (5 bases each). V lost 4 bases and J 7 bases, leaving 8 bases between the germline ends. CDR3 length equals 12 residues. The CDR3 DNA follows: TGTGCCAGCAGTTGGGGACCAAATGAGCAGTTCTTC. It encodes CASSWGPNEQFF.

Here the CDR3 reads CASSWSSEAFF. In DNA form, the CDR3 reads TGTGCCAGCAGTTGGTCCAGTGAAGCTTTCTTT. V and J are TRBV28 and TRBJ1-1; D uncertain. The CDR3 sequence is 11 residues long. Germline CDR1 reads MDHEN; CDR2 reads SYDVKM. V lost 4 bases to trimming and J lost 7 bases, with 7 bases between them.

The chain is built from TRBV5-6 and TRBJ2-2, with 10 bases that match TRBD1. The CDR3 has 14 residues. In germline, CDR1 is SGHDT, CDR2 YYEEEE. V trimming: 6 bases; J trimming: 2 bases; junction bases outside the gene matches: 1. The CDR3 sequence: CASKTGGNTGELFF. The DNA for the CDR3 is TGTGCCAGCAAGACAGGGGGCAACACCGGGGAGCTGTTTTTT. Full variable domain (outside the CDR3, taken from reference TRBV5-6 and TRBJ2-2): DAGVTQSPTHLIKTRGQQVTLRCSPKSGHDTVSWYQQALGQGPQFIFQYYEEEERQRGNFPDRFSGHQFPNYSSELNVNALLLGDSALYLCASKTGGNTGELFFGEGSRLTVL.

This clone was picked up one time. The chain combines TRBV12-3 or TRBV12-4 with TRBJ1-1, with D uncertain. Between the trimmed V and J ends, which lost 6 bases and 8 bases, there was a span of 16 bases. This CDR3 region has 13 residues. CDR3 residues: CASSLQRGAEAFF. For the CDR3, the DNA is TGTGCCAGCAGCCTTCAACGGGGAGCCGAAGCTTTCTTT.

CDR3 coding DNA: TGTGCCAGCAGACGGGACATGTCCTACGAGCAGTACTTC. Its protein is CASRRDMSYEQYF. The J gene is TRBJ2-7, the V gene TRBV27; weak D call: TRBD1 (6 bases). Germline-derived CDR1 and CDR2 are MNHEY and SMNVEV (reference sequence). V dropped 6 bases and J dropped 1 base, with 10 bases sitting between them. This CDR3 has 13 amino acids.

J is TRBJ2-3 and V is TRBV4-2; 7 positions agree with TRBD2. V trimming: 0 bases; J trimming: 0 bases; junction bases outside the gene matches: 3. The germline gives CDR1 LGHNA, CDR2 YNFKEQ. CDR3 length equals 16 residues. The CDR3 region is CASSQELALSTDTQYF. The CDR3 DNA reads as TGTGCCAGCAGCCAAGAACTAGCGCTTAGCACAGATACGCAGTATTTT.